This TCR beta chain was obtained from a study of blood T cells in healthy people across ages. Sample-barcoded 5' priming and a J-beta primer mix drove a second PCR of roughly 7 to 11 cycles. Through a template-switch adaptor with 12 random nucleotides, each cDNA molecule received a tag. From each sample, at least 3 million paired-end reads containing CDR3 were obtained. TCRdb reprocessed the 5' RACE reads with MiXCR, giving one entry per CDR3 protein. This table has some 850,000 distinct CDR3 sequences, roughly 25% appearing once. V was trimmed by 8 bases and J by 9 bases, leaving 12 bases between them. CDR3 length: 11 amino acids. Germline assignment: CDR1 SGHRS and CDR2 YFSETQ. The sample was also linked to a second study, of T cells of mothers and their children. That paper states: Each mother gave over 9.5 million TCR beta CDR3 reads; each child, several million.

The chain is built from TRBV5-1 and TRBJ1-5; TRBD1 is a possible D gene (5 bases). This TCR was sampled from a boy younger than 18 in good health. Specimen: blood. In nucleotides, the CDR3 is TGCGCCAGGGGGCCTGGACCGCCCCAGCATTTT. As protein: CARGPGPPQHF.